The clone carrying this TCR beta chain showed up just a few times. Its target is unknown. Documented time point: newly diagnosed GD, antithyroid drugs for less than 3 months. The TCR library was made from RNA that had been extracted from PBMCs in TRIzol. Germline V gives CDR1 MDHEN, CDR2 SYDVKM. The CDR3 sequence is 17 residues long. Trimming removed 2 bases from V and 5 bases from J, with 21 bases in between. This entry is derived from a study of regulatory T cells in long-lasting Graves disease. Construction of the TCR beta libraries employed iRepertoire HTBI primers in conjunction with Arm-PCR of CDR3 regions. MiXCR, run by TCRdb on the multiplex PCR reads, gives a single entry per CDR3 protein. Among under 450,000 distinct CDR3 sequences, about 12% were seen once, and the ten largest hold approximately 20%. Overall study findings and caveats: Shared public clonotypes totalled 2,741 in persistent patients, compared with around 930 in new patients. Persistent disease showed a preference for TRBV28, TRBJ1-2 and TRBJ2-5. Relative to newly diagnosed Graves' patients, persistent ones had lower TCR diversity.

These records were also assigned to another study, of T cells in Graves' hyperthyroidism and ophthalmopathy. That work contributes: Patients counted as stable if ophthalmopathy did not develop within 18 months.

The sequencing used peripheral blood mononuclear cells (PBMCs), collected at new diagnosis, from a patient treated with antithyroid drugs. The gene calls are TRBV28 and TRBJ2-5; tentatively, D is TRBD1 (6 bases). This receptor was obtained from a woman aged 18-29 years with Graves disease. In DNA form, the CDR3 reads TGTGCCAGCAGTTTACGGGGCAGGGGCTTATTGGGTGAGACCCAGTACTTC. Protein sequence: CASSLRGRGLLGETQYF.